This TCR beta chain derives from a study of OX40 agonist ivuxolimab in advanced cancers. Notes on the research overall: Ivuxolimab was an agonistic, fully human IgG2 monoclonal antibody directed against OX40 (CD134), a costimulatory receptor. Partial responses occurred in three dose-escalation patients: two with cutaneous melanoma and one with hepatocellular carcinoma. In the dose-escalation cohort, roughly 80% of patients were male, and the mean age was approximately 60 years, with a range of about 23 to 90. Peripheral TCRbeta sequencing was intended to test whether TCR sequence diversity was altered and clonal T-cell expansion was caused by ivuxolimab. Patients were allowed to have had prior anti-PD-1, anti-PD-L1 or anti-CTLA-4 therapy, and around 37% of the dose-escalation patients had previously received checkpoint inhibitors. The paper describes the monotherapy dose-escalation part (N of about 54 patients) of the phase I trial of ivuxolimab. Intravenous ivuxolimab was administered to patients every 2 weeks at six dose levels: 0.01, 0.1, 0.3, 1.5, 3 and 10 mg/kg. Of the roughly 51 dose-escalation patients, hepatocellular carcinoma was present in about 20, melanoma in roughly 15, renal cell carcinoma in 9 and head and neck cancer in 9. The investigation overall reported the following: Low levels of normalized T-cell clonal expansion were also seen in some patients who did not respond. The antigen specificity of the peripheral T cells that underwent clonal expansion was not determined. Clonal expansion of both CD4+ and CD8+ blood T cells was observed from baseline to week 6 at doses 0.1 to 3.0 mg/kg. In the 0.1-3.0 mg/kg groups, partial responders were among the patients with the lowest normalized peripheral clonal expansion, particularly in CD8+ T cells. After ivuxolimab, CD8+ T cells had more expanded clones than CD4+ T cells on average.

In regard to this clone: The target of this receptor is not known. The sample holds no much larger clone one base away, and base qualities are not on file.

To sequence the TCRbeta CDR3 region, genomic DNA was isolated from the sorted cells. The immunoSEQ Assay was used to sequence the TCRbeta CDR3 regions. TCRdb carries this immuneACCESS record with in-frame sequences only. Its versions omit some clonotypes, under half of them owing to an unresolved V gene in the studies checked, with the rest unexplained. The sample table shows 55,000 to 75,000 clones, and 80% to 90% are seen once. Over 1% of the sample comes from the top ten. The CDR3, cysteine through phenylalanine, is 20 amino acids long. The entry retains the CDR3 DNA only, 60 bases that are in frame from base 1. CDR1 MNHNS and CDR2 SASEGT were looked up in the germline V gene. V drops 3 bases and J drops 0 bases, leaving 27 bases in between. Patients with a history of autoimmune disease or receiving systemic immunosuppression were excluded from the trial. In every dose cohort, peripheral blood was drawn for TCR sequencing at baseline, cycle 4 day 1, and cycle 7 day 1. The samples were taken from a phase I, first-in-human, multicenter, open-label dose-escalation trial of ivuxolimab. Adults with locally advanced or metastatic melanoma, renal cell carcinoma, hepatocellular carcinoma or head and neck squamous cell carcinoma were enrolled in the trial. Before TCR sequencing, CD4+ T cells and CD8+ T cells from peripheral blood were sorted into separate populations.

Material: CD4+ or CD8+ T cells sorted from blood, obtained in a trial of the OX40 agonist ivuxolimab. This sequence originates from an adult with an advanced solid tumor such as melanoma, head and neck, liver or kidney cancer. Recombination linked TRBV6-1 to TRBJ2-7; the D gene is not confidently resolved. The CDR3 protein sequence reads: CASSDPMTIQKTYLSYEQYF. Read as DNA, the sequence is TGTGCCAGCAGTGACCCGATGACGATCCAAAAGACATACCTCTCCTACGAGCAGTACTTC.